This T cell receptor (beta chain) derives from a study of CD8+ T cells in alopecia areata. Looking at the study overall: Tofacitinib was given for 6 to 18 months, then stopped for 6 months. Points from the study as a whole: Normal scalp showed lower clonality than lesional scalp, especially alopecia totalis/universalis.

The CDR3 contains 10 residues. Comments on this clone: Antigen specificity is unknown.

The sequencing template was cDNA reverse transcribed from extracted RNA. Method: immunoSEQ multiplex PCR; TCRdb's copy keeps in-frame clones and lacks some. The table has 75,000 to 100,000 clones, around two fifths seen once. Source material: CD4+ T cells sorted from blood. The clonotype originates from a human donor with alopecia areata. The gene calls are TRBV21-1 and TRBJ1-2. TRBV21-1 represents a pseudogene. The CDR3 loop is CASSLNGYTF. The CDR3 coding sequence is TGTGCCAGCAGTTTGAATGGCTACACCTTC.